Below are 28 T cell receptor beta chains sequenced from a single sample in a study of T cell responses to AZD1222 COVID-19 vaccine. Only in-frame clones appear in the TCRdb table, and some are missing; sequencing was by immunoSEQ multiplex PCR. Here the sample spans 120,000 to 150,000 clones, roughly 91% being singletons. Sample: peripheral blood, taken 28 days after the second AZD1222 dose. These receptors all come from an adult who received the AZD1222 COVID-19 vaccine.

The chain carries TRBV7-2 and TRBJ2-2; D is ambiguous. CDR3 size: 15 residues. CDR1 is SGHTA and CDR2 is FQGNSA in the germline V gene. Trimming stripped 5 bases from V and 6 bases from J, with 16 bases between. The CDR3 nucleotides read TGTGCCAGCAGCCCAAGGGTTTCGTCCCCCGGGGAGCTGTTTTTT. Translated, it gives CASSPRVSSPGELFF.

The chain uses TRBV13 and TRBJ2-2, with D unclear. The V end was cut by 7 bases, the J end by 5 bases, with 5 bases between. The CDR3 extends over 11 amino acids. Germline V gene data show CDR1 as PRHDT and CDR2 as FYEKMQ (reference sequence). The CDR3 reads CASTLTGELFF. The DNA for the CDR3 is TGTGCCAGCACTCTTACCGGGGAGCTGTTTTTT.

J is TRBJ2-7 and V is TRBV19, with TRBD1 matching 7 bases. Trimming cost V 5 bases and J 3 bases; bases outside gene matches: 4. This CDR3 is 13 amino acids long. In germline, CDR1 is LNHDA, CDR2 SQIVND (reference sequence). DNA for the CDR3: TGTGCCAGTAGTTGGACAGGAAACTACGAGCAGTACTTC. It is translated as CASSWTGNYEQYF.

V and J are TRBV7-9 and TRBJ1-6; D might be TRBD1 (6 bases). V was shortened by 5 bases and J by 8 bases, with 13 bases between the two germline ends. The germline CDR1 and CDR2 sequences are SEHNR and FQNEAQ (reference sequence). CDR3 length: 14 residues. CDR3 residues: CASSPGAKDSPLHF. The CDR3 nucleotides read TGTGCCAGCAGCCCAGGGGCGAAAGATTCACCCCTCCACTTT.

This rearrangement joins TRBV6-5 to TRBJ1-1, with D tentatively TRBD1 (5 bases). Trimming pared 6 bases from V and 1 base from J, leaving 12 bases between. Per germline, CDR1 MNHEY and CDR2 SVGAGI. This CDR3 is built from 14 residues. The CDR3 nucleotides are TGTGCCAGCAGCTGGGACCGACAGAACACTGAAGCTTTCTTT. Encoded protein: CASSWDRQNTEAFF.

The V gene is TRBV4-1, the J gene TRBJ2-7; tentatively, D is TRBD1 or TRBD2 (6 bases each). The V end was cut by 4 bases, the J end by 9 bases, with 22 bases between. Germline CDR1 reads MGHRA; CDR2 reads YSYEKL. The CDR3 totals 15 residues. CDR3 region: CASSRIPTGAGVQYF. The CDR3 DNA reads as TGCGCCAGCAGCCGGATTCCCACGGGGGCAGGGGTGCAGTACTTC.

The V call is TRBV12-5, the J call TRBJ1-6; D gene unclear. V was shortened by 2 bases and J by 7 bases, with 0 bases between the two germline ends. Germline V gene data show CDR1 as LGHNT and CDR2 as FRNRAP. CDR3 length equals 11 residues. CDR3: CASGLNSPLHF. The CDR3 region has the DNA TGTGCTAGTGGTTTGAATTCACCCCTCCACTTT.

The chain is built from TRBV4-2 and TRBJ1-1; possibly TRBD1 for D (5 bases). The CDR3 is 19 residues long. The germline gives CDR1 LGHNA, CDR2 YNFKEQ. The germline V and J ends were trimmed by 1 base and 1 base, with 22 bases remaining between them. This CDR3 is CASSQGIWGTAYTNTEAFF. Written as DNA, the CDR3 is TGTGCCAGCAGCCAAGGAATATGGGGGACTGCGTACACGAACACTGAAGCTTTCTTT.

The chain links TRBV5-4 to TRBJ1-3; possible D gene TRBD1, 5 bases. Germline CDR1 is SGHNT and CDR2 is YYREEE (reference sequence). The V gene lost 0 bases and the J gene lost 3 bases, with 16 bases spanning the gap. This CDR3 is 17 amino acids long. This CDR3 reads CASSLGGPIALGNTIYF. CDR3 coding DNA: TGTGCCAGCAGCTTGGGGGGACCCATCGCCCTTGGAAACACCATATATTTT.

This rearrangement joins TRBV11-2 to TRBJ2-2, with D possibly being TRBD1 (5 bases). CDR1 SGHAT and CDR2 FQNNGV come from the germline V gene. V lost 5 bases and J 6 bases, leaving 10 bases between the germline ends. This CDR3 spans 13 amino acids. The CDR3 loop is CASSRWGAGELFF. CDR3 nucleotide sequence: TGTGCCAGCAGCCGCTGGGGCGCCGGGGAGCTGTTTTTT.

The chain carries TRBV6-5 and TRBJ1-1; 10 nucleotides agree with TRBD1. J lost 5 bases, V lost 7 bases, and 10 bases had no gene match. CDR1 MNHEY and CDR2 SVGAGI come from the germline V gene. The CDR3 is 15 amino acids. CDR3 in amino acids: CASIVDRGVDTEAFF. The DNA of the CDR3 is TGTGCCAGCATAGTGGACAGGGGGGTAGATACTGAAGCTTTCTTT.

The V and J genes are TRBV6-5 and TRBJ1-4; D is ambiguous. The CDR3 is made up of 12 amino acids. Germline V gene sequence: CDR1 MNHEY, CDR2 SVGAGI. Trimming shortened V by 8 bases and J by 3 bases, and 7 bases separated the two germline ends. CDR3 in DNA: TGTGCCAGCTCAGGCTCTAATGAAAAACTGTTTTTT. Its protein product is CASSGSNEKLFF.

This rearrangement joins TRBV6-1 to TRBJ1-2; D possibly corresponds to TRBD1 (5 bases). V lost 0 bases, J lost 8 bases, and 10 bases lay in between. The CDR3 runs to 13 residues. Germline-derived CDR1 and CDR2 are MNHNS and SASEGT. The CDR3: CASSEAGDSGYTF. DNA for the CDR3: TGTGCCAGCAGTGAAGCGGGGGACTCCGGCTACACCTTC.

J is TRBJ1-2 and V is TRBV20-1; D uncertain. This CDR3 is built from 12 residues. CDR1 and CDR2 (germline): DFQATT, SNEGSKA (reference sequence). V was cut by 3 bases and J by 8 bases, with 13 bases left in between. The CDR3 loop reads CSASPGKGGYTF. The CDR3, as DNA: TGCAGTGCTAGTCCAGGCAAAGGCGGCTACACCTTC.

CDR3 nucleotide sequence: TGTGCCAGCCCCCTAAGGGGGACCCTCTATGGCTACACCTTC. This encodes CASPLRGTLYGYTF. J is TRBJ1-2 and V is TRBV27; D is perhaps TRBD1 (6 bases). The germline V gene has CDR1 MNHEY and CDR2 SMNVEV (reference sequence). The CDR3 loop spans 14 amino acids. Trimming removed 8 bases at V and 4 bases at J, with 17 bases between.

The chain recombines TRBV5-4 with TRBJ2-2; D gene unclear. V lost 1 base and J lost 0, with 4 bases in between. The CDR3 covers 14 residues. CDR1 and CDR2 from the germline V gene are SGHNT and YYREEE (reference sequence). The CDR3 region has the DNA TGTGCCAGCAGCTTGAGGGCGAACACCGGGGAGCTGTTTTTT. Its protein is CASSLRANTGELFF. Full variable domain (missing parts from reference TRBV5-4 and TRBJ2-2): ETGVTQSPTHLIKTRGQQVTLRCSSQSGHNTVSWYQQALGQGPQFIFQYYREEENGRGNFPPRFSGLQFPNYSSELNVNALELDDSALYLCASSLRANTGELFFGEGSRLTVL.

The sample holds one count of this clone. The chain has TRBV11-2 and TRBJ1-1, with TRBD1 matching 9 bases. CDR3 length: 14 amino acids. Germline trimming cut 4 bases from V and 2 bases from J; bases unmatched to any gene: 2. Per the germline V gene, CDR1 is SGHAT and CDR2 is FQNNGV. The CDR3 reads CASSWTGDNTEAFF. The CDR3 DNA sequence: TGTGCCAGCAGCTGGACAGGGGATAACACTGAAGCTTTCTTT. The full variable domain, completed using reference TRBV11-2 and TRBJ1-1, is EAGVAQSPRYKIIEKRQSVAFWCNPISGHATLYWYQQILGQGPKLLIQFQNNGVVDDSQLPKDRFSAERLKGVDSTLKIQPAKLEDSAVYLCASSWTGDNTEAFFGQGTRLTVV.

This clone was observed a single time. The rearrangement joins TRBV10-1 to TRBJ1-1; no clear D gene. The V end lost 4 bases, the J end lost 1 base, and 4 bases lay between the germline ends. The CDR3 has 12 residues. Germline-derived CDR1 and CDR2 are WNHNN and SYGVQD (reference sequence). CDR3 sequence: CASSAGNTEAFF. CDR3 DNA: TGCGCCAGCAGTGCCGGGAACACTGAAGCTTTCTTT.

J is TRBJ2-3 and V is TRBV10-3, with unresolved D. Trimming took 0 bases from V and 1 from J, leaving 5 bases between them. This CDR3 contains 14 residues. Germline loops: CDR1 ENHRY, CDR2 SYGVKD. CDR3 region: CAISESLGTDTQYF. Here the CDR3 DNA reads TGTGCCATCAGTGAGTCACTGGGCACAGATACGCAGTATTTT.

The V gene is TRBV5-1, the J gene TRBJ1-1; TRBD1 matches 8 bases. This CDR3 has 18 amino acids. Trimming at V came to 1 base and at J to 1 base, leaving 12 bases not matched to a gene. Germline V CDR1 and CDR2: SGHRS, YFSETQ. CDR3 bases: TGCGCCAGCAGCTTGTTGTCCTATGAGGGACAGGAGAACACTGAAGCTTTCTTT. Amino acid sequence: CASSLLSYEGQENTEAFF. Drawing the rest from reference TRBV5-1 and TRBJ1-1, the complete variable domain is KAGVTQTPRYLIKTRGQQVTLSCSPISGHRSVSWYQQTPGQGLQFLFEYFSETQRNKGNFPGRFSGRQFSNSRSEMNVSTLELGDSALYLCASSLLSYEGQENTEAFFGQGTRLTVV.

CDR3 amino acids: CASSDPNQPQHF. CDR3 sequence (DNA): TGTGCCAGCAGTGACCCGAATCAGCCCCAGCATTTT. This chain links TRBV6-1 with TRBJ1-5; D is undetermined. This CDR3 is 12 amino acids long. Trimming left V 3 bases short and J 4 bases short, with 4 bases between. Germline lookup yields CDR1 MNHNS and CDR2 SASEGT.

The chain joins TRBV24-1 to TRBJ2-3; perhaps TRBD2 as D (6 bases). This CDR3 has 14 residues. V lost 4 bases, J lost 6 bases, and 13 bases lay in between. CDR1 KGHDR and CDR2 SFDVKD come from the germline V gene. CDR3 protein: CATSDPTRADTQYF. DNA of the CDR3: TGTGCCACCAGTGACCCGACTAGGGCGGATACGCAGTATTTT.

The CDR3, as DNA: TGTGCCAGCTTTAGGGCCGGTGGGGCTTTCTTT. Its translation is CASFRAGGAFF. The J gene is TRBJ1-1, the V gene TRBV27; D gene uncertain. CDR3 length: 11 amino acids. V dropped 8 bases and J dropped 11 bases, with 15 bases sitting between them. Germline loops: CDR1 MNHEY, CDR2 SMNVEV (reference sequence).

This chain links TRBV27 with TRBJ2-6, with D unclear. The V and J ends lost 3 bases and 2 bases respectively, with 5 bases between them. Germline values: CDR1 MNHEY, CDR2 SMNVEV (reference sequence). The CDR3 consists of 14 residues. In DNA form, the CDR3 reads TGTGCCAGCAGTTTGGACGCTGGGGCCAACGTCCTGACTTTC. Amino acids: CASSLDAGANVLTF.

V usage is TRBV5-6 and J usage is TRBJ1-2, with D hard to call. The CDR3 is 15 amino acids. CDR1 and CDR2 from the germline V gene are SGHDT and YYEEEE. Trimming took 2 bases from V and 4 from J, leaving 15 bases between them. The CDR3 DNA reads TGTGCCAGCAGCTTTTCACGCATACGGTTCTATGGCTACACCTTC. Residues: CASSFSRIRFYGYTF.

The gene calls are TRBV18 and TRBJ2-1; 11 positions match TRBD2. Germline trimming cut 6 bases from V and 5 bases from J; bases unmatched to any gene: 3. CDR3 length: 14 residues. Germline V gene lookup returns CDR1 KGHSH and CDR2 LQKENI. The CDR3 is CASSGTSGHNEQFF. The CDR3 nucleotides read TGTGCCAGCTCTGGGACTAGCGGACACAATGAGCAGTTCTTC.

The CDR3 bases are TGTGCCAGCAGGCGGGACAGGGGCGAGACCCAGTACTTC. Translating gives CASRRDRGETQYF. The chain carries TRBV6-5 and TRBJ2-5, with 10 bases that match TRBD1. Germline CDR1 and CDR2: MNHEY and SVGAGI. The CDR3 length is 13 residues. The trim removed 6 bases at V and 5 bases at J, leaving 3 bases unmatched.

This clone has only one observation. The V and J genes are TRBV4-2 and TRBJ1-2; the match to TRBD1 covers 7 bases. This CDR3 is built from 14 residues. V shed 1 base, J shed 3 bases, and the junction held 2 bases outside the gene matches. Germline V gene sequence: CDR1 LGHNA, CDR2 YNFKEQ. Here the CDR3 reads CASSQATGDYGYTF. The CDR3 coding sequence is TGTGCCAGCAGCCAAGCCACAGGGGACTATGGCTACACCTTC.